These T cell receptor beta chains were read from a single sample in a study of long-term antiretroviral therapy in people with HIV. Sequenced by immunoSEQ multiplex PCR; TCRdb stores in-frame clones only, minus some. The repertoire consists of approximately 24,000 clones, with 81% occurring once and the leading ten covering about a sixth. Sequenced material: unsorted PBMCs, taken at the start of antiretroviral therapy, before treatment. The source is a woman between 18 and 30 years old with HIV. CDR3s include the opening cysteine and the closing phenylalanine or tryptophan. Not all rows give a size; the values are once, few, many and, for expanded clones, a class.

clone_size v_call cdr3_aa
- TRBV5-4 CASSTDGMNTEAFF
- TRBV2 CASSGVLTEAFF
- TRBV11-2 CASSLSGLGTWNTEAFF
- TRBV19 CASSRLAGEGNEQFF
medium-sized TRBV4-3 CASSQDRAYEQYF
few TRBV7-9 CASSPTGAGDQPQHF
- TRBV29-1 CSVEWGTNNEQFF
once TRBV6-1 CASSLEGSTEAFF
- TRBV27 CASSPRGLAENLPTYEQYF
- TRBV7-6 CASSAGVGETQYF
- TRBV28 CASSSDREGEKLFF
- TRBV19 CASSRVRNTIYF
- TRBV4-2 CASSQEGVASSAKNIQYF
few TRBV6-6 CASSWTGDLHYGYTF
- TRBV5-1 CASSLPGANYGYTF
- TRBV9 CASSGQGAFF
- TRBV19 CASSPRSGGLSYEQYF
- TRBV30 CAWSKPTYNEQFF
- TRBV6-5 CASSYSNTLNTEAFF
- TRBV13 CASSFLSYEQYF
medium-sized TRBV5-5 CASRRAGGEITDTQYF
- TRBV7-9 CASSPQASGREQFF
- TRBV5-1 CASSSQLAGGRDTQYF
- TRBV5-1 CASSPGQAGGAFF
few TRBV7-9 CASSRGHRFGYTF
- TRBV9 CASSVGGRADTQYF
- TRBV4-3 CASSQGRGAYEQYF
few TRBV14 CASSHGGGSPLHF
once TRBV28 CASSYYGENQPQHF
- TRBV9 CASSSQRRQVDTGELFF
- TRBV15 CATSSLGLFQETQYF
- TRBV11-2 CASSLGITHNEQFF
- TRBV27 CASSFPGQGETQYF
- TRBV28 CASIGGGSSGANVLTF
- TRBV29-1 CSVEGTANYGYTF
- TRBV21-1 CASRHRHNEKLFF
- TRBV5-1 CATRVGGVTNEQFF